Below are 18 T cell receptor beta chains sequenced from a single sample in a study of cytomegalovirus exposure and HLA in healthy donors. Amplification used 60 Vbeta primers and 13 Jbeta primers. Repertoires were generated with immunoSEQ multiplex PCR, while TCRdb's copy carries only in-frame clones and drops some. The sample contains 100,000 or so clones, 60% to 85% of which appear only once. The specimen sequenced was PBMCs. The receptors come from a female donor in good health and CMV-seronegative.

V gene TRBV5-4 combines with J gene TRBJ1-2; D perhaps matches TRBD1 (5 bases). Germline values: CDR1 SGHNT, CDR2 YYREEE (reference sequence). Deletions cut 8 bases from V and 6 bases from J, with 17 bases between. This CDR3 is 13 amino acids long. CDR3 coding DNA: TGTGCCAGTCCAACCCGGGGGGGTAATGGCTACACCTTC. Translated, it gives CASPTRGGNGYTF.

Written as DNA, the CDR3 is TGCGCCAGCAGCAAACCAGGGGTAGAGACCCAGTACTTC. The encoded protein is CASSKPGVETQYF. The chain is built from TRBV4-1 and TRBJ2-5, with D possibly being TRBD1 (6 bases). V lost 5 bases and J 4 bases, leaving 11 bases between the germline ends. The V gene's germline CDR1 is MGHRA and CDR2 YSYEKL. The CDR3 consists of 13 residues.

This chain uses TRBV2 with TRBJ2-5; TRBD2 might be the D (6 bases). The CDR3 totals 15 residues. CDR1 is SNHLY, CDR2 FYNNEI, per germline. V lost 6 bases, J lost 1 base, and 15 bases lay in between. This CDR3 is CASRGGLGSQETQYF. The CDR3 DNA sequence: TGTGCCAGCAGGGGGGGACTTGGGAGCCAAGAGACCCAGTACTTC.

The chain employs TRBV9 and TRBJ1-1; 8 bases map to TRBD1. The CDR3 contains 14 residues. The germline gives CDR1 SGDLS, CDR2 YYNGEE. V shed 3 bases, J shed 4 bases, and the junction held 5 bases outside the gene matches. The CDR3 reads CASSGPGQGTEAFF. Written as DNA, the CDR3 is TGTGCCAGCAGCGGACCCGGACAGGGCACTGAAGCTTTCTTT.

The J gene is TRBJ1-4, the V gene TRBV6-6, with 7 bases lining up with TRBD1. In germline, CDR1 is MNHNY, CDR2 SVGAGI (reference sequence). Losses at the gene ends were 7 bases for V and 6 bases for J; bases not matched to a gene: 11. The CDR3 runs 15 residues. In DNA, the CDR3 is TGTGCCAGCATCGAATTCCGGGACAGCTATGAAAAACTGTTTTTT. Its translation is CASIEFRDSYEKLFF.

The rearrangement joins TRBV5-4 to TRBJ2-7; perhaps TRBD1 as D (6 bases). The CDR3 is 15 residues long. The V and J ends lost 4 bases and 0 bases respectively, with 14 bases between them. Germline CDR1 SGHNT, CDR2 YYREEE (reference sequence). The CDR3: CASSTAGAGSYEQYF. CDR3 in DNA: TGTGCCAGCAGCACCGCAGGGGCGGGCTCCTACGAGCAGTACTTC.

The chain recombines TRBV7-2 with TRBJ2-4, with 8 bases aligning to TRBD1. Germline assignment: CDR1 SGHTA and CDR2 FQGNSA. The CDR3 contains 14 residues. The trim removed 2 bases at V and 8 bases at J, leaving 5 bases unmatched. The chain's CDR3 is CASSLNQGADIQYF. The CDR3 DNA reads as TGTGCCAGCAGCTTAAATCAGGGGGCCGACATTCAGTACTTC.

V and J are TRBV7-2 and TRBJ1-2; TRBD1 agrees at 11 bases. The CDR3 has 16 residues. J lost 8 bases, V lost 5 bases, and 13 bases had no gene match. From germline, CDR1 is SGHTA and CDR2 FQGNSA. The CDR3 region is CASSTGQGGMVGGYTF. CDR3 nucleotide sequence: TGTGCCAGCAGCACGGGACAGGGGGGAATGGTTGGAGGCTACACCTTC.

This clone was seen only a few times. The CDR3 DNA follows: TGTGCCAGCAGTGAAGCGTCGAGGAACACTGAAGCTTTCTTT. Translating it yields CASSEASRNTEAFF. This chain connects TRBV2 to TRBJ1-1; no clear D. The CDR3 length is 14 residues. V was shortened by 0 bases and J by 1 base, with 6 bases between the two germline ends. CDR1 SNHLY and CDR2 FYNNEI come from the germline V gene. Together with reference TRBV2 and TRBJ1-1, the CDR3 gives the full variable domain: EPEVTQTPSHQVTQMGQEVILRCVPISNHLYFYWYRQILGQKVEFLVSFYNNEISEKSEIFDDQFSVERPDGSNFTLKIRSTKLEDSAMYFCASSEASRNTEAFFGQGTRLTVV.

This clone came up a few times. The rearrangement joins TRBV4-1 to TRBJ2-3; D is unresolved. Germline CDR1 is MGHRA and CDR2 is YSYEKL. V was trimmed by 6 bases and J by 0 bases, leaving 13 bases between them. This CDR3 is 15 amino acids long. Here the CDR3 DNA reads TGCGCCAGCAGACCTACCGAGACAAGCACAGATACGCAGTATTTT. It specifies CASRPTETSTDTQYF.

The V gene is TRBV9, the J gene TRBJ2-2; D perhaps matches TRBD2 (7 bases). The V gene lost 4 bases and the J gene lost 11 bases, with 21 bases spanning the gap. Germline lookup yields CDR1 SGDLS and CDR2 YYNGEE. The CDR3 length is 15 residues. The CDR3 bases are TGTGCCAGCAGCAAGCGGGACAACGAACCGGTAGAGCTGTTTTTT. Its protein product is CASSKRDNEPVELFF.

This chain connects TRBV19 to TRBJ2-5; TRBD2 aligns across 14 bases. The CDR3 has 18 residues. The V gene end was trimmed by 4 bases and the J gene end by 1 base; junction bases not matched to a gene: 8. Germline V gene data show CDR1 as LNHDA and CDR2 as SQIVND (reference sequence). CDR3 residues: CASSNPFGTSGGQETQYF. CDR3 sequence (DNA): TGTGCCAGTAGTAACCCCTTCGGGACTAGCGGGGGCCAAGAGACCCAGTACTTC.

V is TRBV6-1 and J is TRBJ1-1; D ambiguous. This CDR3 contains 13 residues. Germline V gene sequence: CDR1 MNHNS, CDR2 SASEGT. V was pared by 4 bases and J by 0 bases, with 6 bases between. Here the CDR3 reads CASSGLMNTEAFF. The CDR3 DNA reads TGTGCCAGCAGTGGACTCATGAACACTGAAGCTTTCTTT.

This CDR3 reads CASRGTGQANTGELFF. The CDR3 DNA sequence: TGCGCCAGCAGGGGTACGGGACAAGCGAACACCGGGGAGCTGTTTTTT. The chain has TRBV5-1 and TRBJ2-2; tentative D call: TRBD1 (6 bases). The CDR3 runs to 16 residues. Germline V gene data show CDR1 as SGHRS and CDR2 as YFSETQ. V was clipped by 5 bases and J by 0 bases, with 14 bases between them.

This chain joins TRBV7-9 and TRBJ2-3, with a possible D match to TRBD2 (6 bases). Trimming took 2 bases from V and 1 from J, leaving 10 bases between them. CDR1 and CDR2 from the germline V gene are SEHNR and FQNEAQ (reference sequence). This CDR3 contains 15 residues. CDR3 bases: TGTGCCAGCAGCTTAAGTATAGCGGGCACAGATACGCAGTATTTT. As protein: CASSLSIAGTDTQYF.

The CDR3 DNA sequence: TGTGCCAGCAGGGGAGGTGGTGGAAACACCATATATTTT. Translating it yields CASRGGGGNTIYF. J is TRBJ1-3 and V is TRBV2; unclear D gene. Trimming removed 6 bases from V and 3 bases from J, with 9 bases in between. The CDR3 consists of 13 residues. Germline CDR1 reads SNHLY; CDR2 reads FYNNEI.

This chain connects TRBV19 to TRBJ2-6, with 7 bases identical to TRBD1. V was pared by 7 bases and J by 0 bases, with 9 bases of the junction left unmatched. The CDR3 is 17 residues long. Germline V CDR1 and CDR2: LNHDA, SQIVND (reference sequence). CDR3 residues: CASKNRGFVSGANVLTF. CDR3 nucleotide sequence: TGTGCCAGTAAGAACAGGGGTTTTGTCTCTGGGGCCAACGTCCTGACTTTC.

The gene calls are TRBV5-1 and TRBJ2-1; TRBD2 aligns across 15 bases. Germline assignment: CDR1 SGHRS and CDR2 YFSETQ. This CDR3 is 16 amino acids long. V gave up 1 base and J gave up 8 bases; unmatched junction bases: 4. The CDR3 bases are TGCGCCAGCAGCTTGACGGGACTAGCGGGGGGCGATGAGCAGTTCTTC. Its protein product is CASSLTGLAGGDEQFF.